This T cell receptor beta chain was identified in a study of breast tumors, draining lymph nodes, adjacent tissues. Germline V CDR1 and CDR2: SEHNR, FQNEAQ (reference sequence). This CDR3 comprises 14 residues. TCRdb reprocessed the multiplex PCR reads via MiXCR and lists one record per CDR3 protein. Here the sample spans roughly 100,000 distinct CDR3 sequences, under 40% being singletons. Worth noting for this clonotype: A read error may produce the germline difference seen at one junction end.

Samples came from axillary lymph nodes draining the breast cancer. The rearrangement uses TRBV7-9 and TRBJ1-2; unclear D gene. This TCR came from a female donor with breast cancer. Some clones in this sample may be carry-over from other donors' samples. Sequenced material: axillary lymph node tissue. The CDR3 DNA reads as TGCGCCAGCAGCTCAGAGCCGGGCCCCTGTGGCTACACCTTC. As protein: CASSSEPGPCGYTF.